Listed here are 11 T cell receptor beta chains from one sample, sequenced in a study of cytotoxic CD8 clonotypes in ibrutinib-treated CLL. The method was immunoSEQ multiplex PCR; TCRdb's version includes in-frame clones alone and lacks a portion of them. This sample has 250,000 to 350,000 clones, with around 69% found just once. Here the sequenced sample was PBMCs, taken at disease progression, from a patient treated with ibrutinib. These TCRs come from a human donor with chronic lymphocytic leukemia.

The V and J genes are TRBV7-6 and TRBJ2-3; D remains unclear. Deletions cut 2 bases from V and 6 bases from J, with 21 bases between. This CDR3 is 17 amino acids long. Germline lookup yields CDR1 SGHVS and CDR2 FNYEAQ. The CDR3 bases are TGTGCCAGCAGCTTACAAGCCCGCACAGAAATTTTGGATACGCAGTATTTT. Translating gives CASSLQARTEILDTQYF.

The chain carries TRBV4-1 and TRBJ1-4; perhaps TRBD1 as D (5 bases). The CDR3 is made up of 16 amino acids. V was clipped by 0 bases and J by 12 bases, with 20 bases between them. CDR1 MGHRA and CDR2 YSYEKL come from the germline V gene. The CDR3 DNA follows: TGCGCCAGCAGCCAAGATGGTGGCAGGGAGGGATCCCAACTGTTTTTT. It translates to CASSQDGGREGSQLFF.

V is TRBV5-1 and J is TRBJ1-4; 7 nucleotides line up with TRBD1. The CDR3 loop spans 15 amino acids. V lost 2 bases to trimming and J lost 8 bases; unmatched junction nucleotides: 9. Germline V lookup: CDR1 SGHRS, CDR2 YFSETQ. The CDR3 loop is CASSFYRDRREKLFF. The CDR3 region has the DNA TGCGCCAGCAGCTTTTACCGGGACAGACGGGAAAAACTGTTTTTT.

The chain has TRBV18 and TRBJ2-2, with D perhaps given as TRBD1 or TRBD2 (5 bases each). CDR3 size: 16 residues. With 5 bases removed from V and 1 base from J, the gap between germline ends came to 14 bases. Germline V gene lookup returns CDR1 KGHSH and CDR2 LQKENI. CDR3 residues: CASSEGPPVNTGELFF. The CDR3 DNA reads TGTGCCAGCTCAGAGGGACCCCCGGTGAACACCGGGGAGCTGTTTTTT.

In this sample, this clone turned up a few times. V usage is TRBV10-3 and J usage is TRBJ2-2; 9 nucleotides match TRBD1. This CDR3 has 13 amino acids. The germline CDR1 and CDR2 sequences are ENHRY and SYGVKD. V gave up 11 bases and J gave up 5 bases; unmatched junction bases: 6. CDR3 in DNA: TGTGCCGTGTGGGACAGGGTGACCGGGGAGCTGTTTTTT. This codes for CAVWDRVTGELFF.

The rearrangement uses TRBV6-5 and TRBJ1-1; perhaps TRBD1 as D (6 bases). The germline V gene encodes CDR1 MNHEY and CDR2 SVGAGI. V lost 5 bases to trimming and J lost 5 bases, with 12 bases between them. The CDR3 is 13 residues long. The CDR3 region has the DNA TGTGCCAGCAGTCGGACAGCGAGTACTGAAGCTTTCTTT. Protein product: CASSRTASTEAFF.

The chain combines TRBV5-4 with TRBJ1-6; D remains unclear. The CDR3 spans 14 residues. The germline V and J ends were trimmed by 2 bases and 9 bases, with 12 bases remaining between them. Germline V gene lookup returns CDR1 SGHNT and CDR2 YYREEE (reference sequence). The CDR3 here is CASSFTGSSSPLHF. As DNA, the CDR3 is TGTGCCAGCAGCTTTACGGGGAGTTCTTCACCCCTCCACTTT. The complete variable domain, with remaining parts taken from reference TRBV5-4 and TRBJ1-6, reads ETGVTQSPTHLIKTRGQQVTLRCSSQSGHNTVSWYQQALGQGPQFIFQYYREEENGRGNFPPRFSGLQFPNYSSELNVNALELDDSALYLCASSFTGSSSPLHFGNGTRLTVT.

V is TRBV7-3 and J is TRBJ2-1, with D tentatively TRBD1 (5 bases). CDR3 length equals 13 residues. Germline CDR1 is SGHTA and CDR2 is FQGTGA. V lost 4 bases and J lost 6, with 10 bases in between. CDR3 DNA: TGTGCCAGCAGCTCAAGACAGTCCAATGAGCAGTTCTTC. Translation gives CASSSRQSNEQFF.

J is TRBJ2-2 and V is TRBV7-3; 8 positions agree with TRBD1. Germline assignment: CDR1 SGHTA and CDR2 FQGTGA. The CDR3 is 14 amino acids. J gave up 0 bases and V 7 bases, and 1 base lay outside the gene matches. The CDR3 reads CASKQGANTGELFF. CDR3 nucleotides: TGTGCCAGCAAACAGGGGGCGAACACCGGGGAGCTGTTTTTT.

The chain combines TRBV2 with TRBJ1-5; no clear D gene. The germline CDR1 and CDR2 sequences are SNHLY and FYNNEI. CDR3 size: 15 residues. V was cut by 4 bases and J by 1 base, with 11 bases left in between. The DNA of the CDR3 is TGTGCCAGCAGTGGGGGAGGGCAGAGCAATCAGCCCCAGCATTTT. Its protein is CASSGGGQSNQPQHF.

The chain links TRBV9 to TRBJ2-1; no clear D gene. Germline assignment: CDR1 SGDLS and CDR2 YYNGEE. The germline V and J ends were trimmed by 1 base and 8 bases, with 13 bases remaining between them. This CDR3 comprises 14 residues. As DNA, the CDR3 is TGTGCCAGCAGCGTAACGTCGTCGGTTCATGAGCAGTTCTTC. Translated: CASSVTSSVHEQFF. Drawing the rest from reference TRBV9 and TRBJ2-1, the complete variable domain is DSGVTQTPKHLITATGQRVTLRCSPRSGDLSVYWYQQSLDQGLQFLIQYYNGEERAKGNILERFSAQQFPDLHSELNLSSLELGDSALYFCASSVTSSVHEQFFGPGTRLTVL.